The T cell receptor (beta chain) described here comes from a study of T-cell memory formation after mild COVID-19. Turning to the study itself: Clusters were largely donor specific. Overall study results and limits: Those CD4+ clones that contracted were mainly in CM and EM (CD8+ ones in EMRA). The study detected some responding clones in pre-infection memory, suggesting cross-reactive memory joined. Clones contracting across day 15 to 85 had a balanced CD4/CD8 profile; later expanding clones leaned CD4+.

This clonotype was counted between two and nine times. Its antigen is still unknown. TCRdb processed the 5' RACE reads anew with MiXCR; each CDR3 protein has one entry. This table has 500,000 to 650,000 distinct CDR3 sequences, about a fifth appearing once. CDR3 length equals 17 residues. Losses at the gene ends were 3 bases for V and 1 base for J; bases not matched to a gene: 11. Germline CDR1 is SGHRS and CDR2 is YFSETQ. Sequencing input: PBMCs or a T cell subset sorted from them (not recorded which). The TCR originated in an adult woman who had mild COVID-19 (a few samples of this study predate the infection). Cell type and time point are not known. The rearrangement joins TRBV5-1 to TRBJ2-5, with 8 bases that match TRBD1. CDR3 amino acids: CASSYAPGGPIQETQYF. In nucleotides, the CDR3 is TGCGCCAGCAGCTACGCCCCAGGGGGCCCCATCCAAGAGACCCAGTACTTC. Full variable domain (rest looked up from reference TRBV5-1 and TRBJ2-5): KAGVTQTPRYLIKTRGQQVTLSCSPISGHRSVSWYQQTPGQGLQFLFEYFSETQRNKGNFPGRFSGRQFSNSRSEMNVSTLELGDSALYLCASSYAPGGPIQETQYFGPGTRLLVL.